The 4 T cell receptor beta chains below all came from one sample that was sequenced in a study of T cell repertoires in cytomegalovirus infection. TCRdb recomputed calls from the reads with MiXCR, one row per CDR3 protein. This repertoire shows around 240,000 distinct CDR3 sequences, approximately 22% found once; its top ten account for roughly 18%. Sequencing input: CD8+ T cells from PBMCs. These receptors were taken from a human donor in good health (CMV status not recorded). Some clones in this sample may be carry-over from other donors' samples.

V usage is TRBV19 and J usage is TRBJ1-1, with D possibly TRBD1 on 5 matching bases. This CDR3 region has 13 residues. CDR1 and CDR2 from the germline V gene are LNHDA and SQIVND (reference sequence). In nucleotides, the CDR3 is TGTTCGTCGACGGGGGGGAAGAACACTGAAGCTTTCTTT. The encoded protein is CSSTGGKNTEAFF.

The rearrangement links TRBV15 to TRBJ2-5; weak D call: TRBD2 (6 bases). The CDR3 is 15 amino acids. From germline, CDR1 is LNHNV and CDR2 YYDKDF (reference sequence). The germline V and J ends were trimmed by 3 bases and 2 bases, with 13 bases remaining between them. The CDR3 here is CATSSPRAGQETQYF. CDR3 sequence (DNA): TGTGCCACCAGCAGTCCCAGGGCGGGACAAGAGACCCAGTACTTC.

This clonotype has just one count. The genes are TRBV19 and TRBJ2-3; unclear D gene. V shed 3 bases and J shed 0 bases, with 10 bases lying between them. CDR3 length: 15 residues. Germline loops: CDR1 LNHDA, CDR2 SQIVND (reference sequence). The CDR3 protein is CASSIVSASTDTQYF. The CDR3 region has the DNA TGTGCCAGTAGTATCGTGTCGGCAAGCACAGATACGCAGTATTTT.

This clonotype was seen more than once but under ten times. The chain combines TRBV2 with TRBJ2-7; 10 nucleotides line up with TRBD2. The germline V gene encodes CDR1 SNHLY and CDR2 FYNNEI. After removal of 7 bases from V and 3 bases from J, the junction contained 3 bases not matched to a gene. CDR3 length: 13 residues. The CDR3 nucleotides read TGTGCCAGCATGAGCGGGGGGGGCTACGAGCAGTACTTC. Amino acid sequence: CASMSGGGYEQYF.